The 21 T cell receptor beta chains below all came from one sample that was sequenced in a study of control samples from healthy donors and cancer patients. TCRdb's table, derived via immunoSEQ multiplex PCR, lists solely in-frame clones and lacks some. The sample lists fewer than 300,000 clones, around 80% occurring once. The sequenced sample consisted of PBMCs. Receptor source: a woman in her fifties or sixties with lung cancer.

J is TRBJ1-2 and V is TRBV5-8; 7 positions match TRBD1. Losses at the gene ends were 4 bases for V and 1 base for J; bases not matched to a gene: 4. Germline values: CDR1 SGHTS, CDR2 YDEGEE. CDR3 length: 14 amino acids. CDR3 nucleotide sequence: TGTGCCAGCAGCCCGGGACAGCTTAACTATGGCTACACCTTC. It specifies CASSPGQLNYGYTF.

The genes are TRBV7-2 and TRBJ1-1; 7 nucleotides align to TRBD1. The J segment lost 6 bases and the V segment lost 5 bases, leaving 9 bases of the junction unmatched. This CDR3 is built from 14 residues. Germline CDR1 SGHTA, CDR2 FQGNSA. The CDR3 DNA is TGTGCCAGCAGCCTCACAGGGGCTGACGCTGAAGCTTTCTTT. Residues: CASSLTGADAEAFF.

The rearrangement uses TRBV7-6 and TRBJ1-1; D is undetermined. V was cut by 1 base and J by 7 bases, with 16 bases left in between. Germline V gene data show CDR1 as SGHVS and CDR2 as FNYEAQ. This CDR3 is 15 amino acids long. Here the CDR3 reads CASSLEYSLTSEAFF. In DNA, the CDR3 is TGTGCCAGCAGCTTAGAGTACAGCTTAACGAGTGAAGCTTTCTTT.

The J gene is TRBJ1-2, the V gene TRBV11-2, with a weak D call TRBD1 (6 bases). The length of the CDR3 is 14 residues. Trimming shortened V by 2 bases and J by 4 bases, and 11 bases separated the two germline ends. The V gene's germline CDR1 is SGHAT and CDR2 FQNNGV. The DNA for the CDR3 is TGTGCCAGCAGCTTAAACAGGGCGGTCTATGGCTACACCTTC. This encodes CASSLNRAVYGYTF.

The table lists this clone with a count of one. The rearrangement uses TRBV5-1 and TRBJ2-5; D is unclear. V was cut by 1 base and J by 5 bases, with 12 bases left in between. Germline CDR1 and CDR2: SGHRS and YFSETQ. This CDR3 has 14 amino acids. The CDR3 here is CASSLSSVQETQYF. Written as DNA, the CDR3 is TGCGCCAGCAGCTTGTCCAGTGTACAGGAGACCCAGTACTTC.

V is TRBV28 and J is TRBJ1-1; possibly TRBD1 for D (6 bases). Germline loops: CDR1 MDHEN, CDR2 SYDVKM. The CDR3 has 12 residues. V lost 4 bases, J lost 4 bases, and 7 bases lay in between. CDR3 loop: CASSWGATEAFF. The CDR3 coding sequence is TGTGCCAGCAGTTGGGGGGCCACTGAAGCTTTCTTT. Full variable domain (missing parts from reference TRBV28 and TRBJ1-1): DVKVTQSSRYLVKRTGEKVFLECVQDMDHENMFWYRQDPGLGLRLIYFSYDVKMKEKGDIPEGYSVSREKKERFSLILESASTNQTSMYLCASSWGATEAFFGQGTRLTVV.

This chain uses TRBV6-4 with TRBJ1-2; D uncertain. This CDR3 comprises 13 residues. With 3 bases removed from V and 7 bases from J, the gap between germline ends came to 12 bases. From germline, CDR1 is MRHNA and CDR2 SNTAGT. In DNA form, the CDR3 reads TGTGCCAGCAGTGATGAGGGCCTCGGTGGCTACACCTTC. It specifies CASSDEGLGGYTF.

The chain links TRBV7-6 to TRBJ2-1; 13 bases are shared with TRBD2. Trimming removed 4 bases from V and 2 bases from J; junction bases left unmatched: 14. Germline V lookup: CDR1 SGHVS, CDR2 FNYEAQ. The CDR3 totals 20 residues. Here the CDR3 DNA reads TGTGCCAGCAGCTCCCCAAACACTAGCGGGGGGGCGTACCCCTACAATGAGCAGTTCTTC. Translation: CASSSPNTSGGAYPYNEQFF.

The J gene is TRBJ2-7, the V gene TRBV12-3 or TRBV12-4; no definite D call. With 5 bases removed from V and 5 bases from J, the gap between germline ends came to 10 bases. CDR3 length equals 12 residues. CDR3 in DNA: TGTGCCAGCAGTAAGTGGGTCAACGAGCAGTACTTC. The encoded protein is CASSKWVNEQYF.

The J gene is TRBJ2-1, the V gene TRBV5-1; TRBD2 matches 11 bases. Germline values: CDR1 SGHRS, CDR2 YFSETQ. The CDR3 spans 16 residues. Trimming at V came to 0 bases and at J to 8 bases, leaving 7 bases not matched to a gene. The CDR3 DNA is TGCGCCAGCAGCTTGGGCGTAGCGGGAGGGGTCGATGAGCAGTTCTTC. Translated: CASSLGVAGGVDEQFF.

The V gene is TRBV27, the J gene TRBJ1-1; the D is unclear. The length of the CDR3 is 16 residues. Trimming cost V 5 bases and J 4 bases, with 20 bases left between them. From germline, CDR1 is MNHEY and CDR2 SMNVEV (reference sequence). Here the CDR3 reads CASSAPGSRKGTEAFF. The CDR3 DNA follows: TGTGCCAGCAGTGCGCCCGGGTCAAGGAAGGGCACTGAAGCTTTCTTT.

This sequence joins TRBV7-9 and TRBJ2-1; D is uncertain. Germline-derived CDR1 and CDR2 are SEHNR and FQNEAQ (reference sequence). The CDR3 runs to 12 residues. Trimming pared 5 bases from V and 0 bases from J, leaving 2 bases between. The CDR3 DNA follows: TGTGCCAGCAGCCTCTCCTACAATGAGCAGTTCTTC. This codes for CASSLSYNEQFF.

J is TRBJ1-1 and V is TRBV5-1; 12 bases agree with TRBD1. The CDR3 sequence is 17 residues long. Germline V lookup: CDR1 SGHRS, CDR2 YFSETQ. V shed 4 bases, J shed 4 bases, and the junction held 11 bases outside the gene matches. Here the CDR3 DNA reads TGCGCCAGCAGCGTACCGGGACAGGGGGCTATTGGCACTGAAGCTTTCTTT. This encodes CASSVPGQGAIGTEAFF.

The chain recombines TRBV28 with TRBJ2-3; 7 bases are a match to TRBD2. The CDR3 totals 15 residues. V lost 2 bases and J lost 1; bases outside the gene matches: 3. The germline CDR1 and CDR2 sequences are MDHEN and SYDVKM. CDR3 nucleotide sequence: TGTGCCAGCAGTTTAGCGGGAGTAGGCACAGATACGCAGTATTTT. Amino acid sequence: CASSLAGVGTDTQYF.

V and J are TRBV24-1 and TRBJ2-1; no clear D. The CDR3 runs 12 residues. Germline values: CDR1 KGHDR, CDR2 SFDVKD. V was shortened by 4 bases and J by 7 bases, with 7 bases between the two germline ends. In DNA, the CDR3 is TGTGCCACCAGTGACCACACGAATGAGCAGTTCTTC. Its translation is CATSDHTNEQFF.

V and J are TRBV7-3 and TRBJ2-2; D is uncertain. With 0 bases removed from V and 6 bases from J, the gap between germline ends came to 5 bases. Germline assignment: CDR1 SGHTA and CDR2 FQGTGA. This CDR3 comprises 13 residues. CDR3: CASSLTSSGELFF. DNA of the CDR3: TGTGCCAGCAGCTTAACCAGCTCCGGGGAGCTGTTTTTT. The whole variable domain, remainder taken from reference TRBV7-3 and TRBJ2-2, is GAGVSQTPSNKVTEKGKYVELRCDPISGHTALYWYRQSLGQGPEFLIYFQGTGAADDSGLPNDRFFAVRPEGSVSTLKIQRTERGDSAVYLCASSLTSSGELFFGEGSRLTVL.

The V and J genes are TRBV27 and TRBJ2-7; either TRBD1 or TRBD2 may supply D (6 bases each). CDR3 length: 16 amino acids. Trimming pared 5 bases from V and 3 bases from J, leaving 20 bases between. Germline CDR1 MNHEY, CDR2 SMNVEV (reference sequence). CDR3 sequence (DNA): TGTGCCAGCAGTCCCCCAAGAGGAGGGGGGATCTACGAGCAGTACTTC. Translation: CASSPPRGGGIYEQYF.

The chain employs TRBV15 and TRBJ1-1, with D uncertain. There are 13 residues in the CDR3. Deletions cut 1 base from V and 6 bases from J, with 9 bases between. CDR1 and CDR2 from the germline V gene are LNHNV and YYDKDF (reference sequence). In nucleotides, the CDR3 is TGTGCCACCAGCAGAGTTCCTTTATCTGAAGCTTTCTTT. Translated, it gives CATSRVPLSEAFF. The complete variable domain, with remaining parts taken from reference TRBV15 and TRBJ1-1, reads DAMVIQNPRYQVTQFGKPVTLSCSQTLNHNVMYWYQQKSSQAPKLLFHYYDKDFNNEADTPDNFQSRRPNTSFCFLDIRSPGLGDTAMYLCATSRVPLSEAFFGQGTRLTVV.

The genes are TRBV5-1 and TRBJ1-2; unclear D gene. CDR1 and CDR2 from the germline V gene are SGHRS and YFSETQ. Trimming stripped 7 bases from V and 8 bases from J, with 15 bases between. The CDR3 spans 12 residues. CDR3 nucleotide sequence: TGCGCCAGCCACGAAGGAGAGCGGGGCTACACCTTC. The encoded protein is CASHEGERGYTF.

This rearrangement joins TRBV24-1 to TRBJ2-3; 7 bases are a match to TRBD2. This CDR3 region has 17 residues. J was trimmed by 0 bases and V by 5 bases; bases with no gene match: 10. CDR1 is KGHDR, CDR2 SFDVKD, per germline. The CDR3: CATSVVDSGLSTDTQYF. The CDR3, as DNA: TGTGCCACCAGTGTCGTCGATAGCGGGTTGAGCACAGATACGCAGTATTTT.

This clone has only a few counts. The rearrangement links TRBV7-2 to TRBJ1-2, with D uncertain. CDR3 length: 13 amino acids. CDR1 and CDR2 (germline): SGHTA, FQGNSA. Trimming took 3 bases from V and 8 from J, leaving 13 bases between them. The DNA for the CDR3 is TGTGCCAGCAGCTTCGGCAGTCTCATGGGCTACACCTTC. Its protein is CASSFGSLMGYTF.